These 28 T cell receptor beta chains share one sample of origin, sequenced in a study of CD8+CD57+ T cells in acquired aplastic anemia. The use of genomic DNA as template underpinned the TCR beta VDJ and CDR3 profiling. Using its own MiXCR run on the reads, TCRdb lists one record per CDR3 protein. The sample lists 400,000 to 500,000 distinct CDR3 sequences; roughly 68% were seen once. Sequences were obtained from sorted CD4+, CD8+, or CD8+CD57+ T cells (not recorded which) from PBMCs. The origin of the receptors is a human donor in good health, serving as a control.

The chain uses TRBV20-1 and TRBJ2-7; 9 bases align to TRBD1. Germline loops: CDR1 DFQATT, CDR2 SNEGSKA (reference sequence). V shed 7 bases, J shed 6 bases, and the junction held 16 bases outside the gene matches. The CDR3 runs 15 residues. This chain's CDR3 is CSVTTGGQGAGEQYF. The CDR3 region has the DNA TGCAGTGTTACGACAGGGGGTCAGGGGGCCGGCGAGCAGTACTTC.

V usage is TRBV2 and J usage is TRBJ2-2; D is ambiguous. The CDR3 consists of 15 residues. The germline CDR1 and CDR2 sequences are SNHLY and FYNNEI. Trimming took 6 bases from V and 11 from J, leaving 22 bases between them. Here the CDR3 reads CASSLRAFMNTELFF. The CDR3 coding sequence is TGTGCCAGCAGCCTTCGGGCATTTATGAACACTGAGCTGTTTTTT.

This clonotype was seen many times. The chain carries TRBV6-2 or TRBV6-3 and TRBJ1-2, with D hard to call. Germline CDR1 MNHEY, CDR2 SVGEGT. Deletions cut 3 bases from V and 5 bases from J, with 7 bases between. This CDR3 has 12 residues. CDR3 bases: TGTGCCAGCAGTTATTTGGAATATGGCTACACCTTC. Translating it yields CASSYLEYGYTF.

The chain links TRBV9 to TRBJ1-1, with D perhaps TRBD1 (5 bases). Trimming pared 5 bases from V and 11 bases from J, leaving 22 bases between. Germline values: CDR1 SGDLS, CDR2 YYNGEE. This CDR3 contains 14 residues. In nucleotides, the CDR3 is TGTGCCAGCAGTCACAACAGGAACACTGGGGATGCTTTCTTT. This translates into CASSHNRNTGDAFF.

Of note for this clonotype: The DNA is left out, because the CDR3 cannot be placed on it with certainty; the CDR3 is given as TCRdb lists it. The chain has TRBV20-1 and TRBJ1-5; TRBD1, the D gene given by the table, was not confirmed from the DNA. Both ends counted, the CDR3 spans 24 residues. From germline, CDR1 is DFQATT and CDR2 SNEGSKA (reference sequence). The CDR3 loop is CSAIPNQTALYFCATSASNQPQHF.

This clonotype was detected ten times or more. At one end, the junction sequence differs from germline, possibly due to a read error. The chain uses TRBV6-1 and TRBJ2-7; D remains ambiguous. This CDR3 region has 15 residues. The V gene's germline CDR1 is MNHNS and CDR2 SASEGT. This CDR3 is CASSEGPGLSHEQYF. The CDR3 region has the DNA TGTGCCAGCAGCGAAGGGCCGGGCCTTTCCCACGAGCAGTACTTC.

The V gene is TRBV12-3 or TRBV12-4, the J gene TRBJ1-2, with D possibly matching TRBD1 (6 bases). With 8 bases removed from V and 2 bases from J, the gap between germline ends came to 15 bases. The CDR3 totals 14 residues. DNA of the CDR3: TGTGCCAGCTGTCAGGGGACGGCGAACTATGGCTACACCTTC. Translating it yields CASCQGTANYGYTF.

The chain has TRBV7-6 and TRBJ1-1; possibly TRBD1 for D (5 bases). Deletions cut 0 bases from V and 5 bases from J, with 10 bases between. Germline CDR1 reads SGHVS; CDR2 reads FNYEAQ. The CDR3 runs to 14 residues. The CDR3 DNA reads TGTGCCAGCAGCTTAGCGGCAGGGTCGACTGAAGCTTTCTTT. Its translation is CASSLAAGSTEAFF.

The chain has TRBV7-9 and TRBJ2-1; D call uncertain. The germline V gene has CDR1 SEHNR and CDR2 FQNEAQ (reference sequence). Trimming shortened V by 5 bases and J by 12 bases, and 23 bases separated the two germline ends. This CDR3 contains 15 residues. In DNA, the CDR3 is TGTGCCAGCAGCCCCCGAGAGCACACCTACAACGCGCAGTTCTTC. This encodes CASSPREHTYNAQFF.

The genes are TRBV20-1 and TRBJ2-7; D uncertain. The V end lost 5 bases, the J end lost 3 bases, and 23 bases lay between the germline ends. The germline CDR1 and CDR2 sequences are DFQATT and SNEGSKA (reference sequence). CDR3 length: 16 residues. The CDR3 region is CSAARINDGIRYEQYF. The CDR3 DNA reads TGCAGTGCTGCGCGAATAAACGATGGAATCCGCTACGAGCAGTACTTC.

Concerning this clonotype itself: Relative to the germline gene, one junction end is altered; a read error may explain this. This chain uses TRBV9 with TRBJ1-2; 7 bases line up with TRBD1. Germline CDR1 reads SGDLS; CDR2 reads YYNGEE. The CDR3 length is 14 residues. The CDR3 sequence is CASSVLPPHRGQSF. The CDR3 region has the DNA TGTGCCAGCAGCGTCCTCCCCCCACACAGGGGACAATCCTTC.

This clonotype was found many times. V and J are TRBV19 and TRBJ2-3, with D perhaps matching TRBD2 (5 bases). The CDR3 contains 16 residues. V was trimmed by 6 bases and J by 0 bases, leaving 16 bases between them. Germline CDR1 is LNHDA and CDR2 is SQIVND (reference sequence). The CDR3 region has the DNA TGTGCCAGTAGCCCCTGGGGAGACACCAGCACAGATACGCAGTATTTT. Translated: CASSPWGDTSTDTQYF.

This clonotype was observed many times. The V gene is TRBV25-1, the J gene TRBJ2-3, with 11 bases that match TRBD1. CDR3 size: 16 residues. Germline lookup yields CDR1 MGHDK and CDR2 SYGVNS. With V trimmed by 6 bases and J by 3 bases, 8 bases remained unmatched. The CDR3 DNA sequence: TGTGCCAGCAGCACGGGACAGGGGGATGCGACAGATACGCAGTATTTT. Translating gives CASSTGQGDATDTQYF.

In regard to this clonotype: Germline and junction disagree at one end, which may indicate a read error. The V call is TRBV7-2, the J call TRBJ2-3; D gene uncertain. Germline V CDR1 and CDR2: SGHTA, FQGNSA. The CDR3 is 14 residues long. CDR3 DNA: TGTGCCAGCAGCCCCCGGGCCCACACGGCTACGCAATATTTT. As protein: CASSPRAHTATQYF.

V is TRBV5-8 and J is TRBJ2-2; D is undetermined. This CDR3 region has 15 residues. The germline V and J ends were trimmed by 2 bases and 3 bases, with 11 bases remaining between them. Germline CDR1 is SGHTS and CDR2 is YDEGEE. CDR3 DNA: TGTGCCAGCAGCTTAGGCCACACAGACACCGGGGAGCTGTTTTTT. Amino acid sequence: CASSLGHTDTGELFF.

Concerning this clonotype: The junction and the germline gene differ at one end; a read error may be behind it. CDR3 coding DNA: TGTGCCAGCAGCTTATCAGGGGGGATGAATAAGAAGTTTTTC. Its protein product is CASSLSGGMNKKFF. This chain joins TRBV7-2 and TRBJ2-1; TRBD1 might be the D (7 bases). The CDR3 loop spans 14 amino acids. Germline loops: CDR1 SGHTA, CDR2 FQGNSA.

In this sample, this clonotype turned up once. Here the CDR3 reads CSATAGGNTQYF. DNA of the CDR3: TGCAGTGCCACGGCCGGGGGTAACACGCAGTACTTC. The rearrangement links TRBV20-1 to TRBJ2-7; possible D gene TRBD2, 6 bases. Germline CDR1 DFQATT, CDR2 SNEGSKA (reference sequence). Trimming took 6 bases from V and 9 from J, leaving 18 bases between them. CDR3 length: 12 residues.

The chain employs TRBV5-8 and TRBJ2-7; no clear D gene. The CDR3 is 12 amino acids. Germline loops: CDR1 SGHTS, CDR2 YDEGEE. V shed 3 bases and J shed 5 bases, with 9 bases lying between them. This chain's CDR3 is CASSSAANEQYF. The CDR3 bases are TGTGCCAGCAGCTCGGCCGCTAACGAGCAGTACTTC.

V gene TRBV2 combines with J gene TRBJ1-3; D remains unclear. The CDR3 has 14 amino acids. Trimming pared 4 bases from V and 7 bases from J, leaving 14 bases between. Germline CDR1 reads SNHLY; CDR2 reads FYNNEI. CDR3 protein: CASSVDASNNTIYF. DNA of the CDR3: TGTGCCAGCAGTGTTGACGCTAGCAATAACACCATATATTTT.

This clonotype was observed at least ten times. The chain combines TRBV30 with TRBJ1-1, with D possibly being TRBD1 (6 bases). Per the germline V gene, CDR1 is GTSNPN and CDR2 is SVGIG (reference sequence). This CDR3 contains 13 residues. The V gene lost 1 base and the J gene lost 0 bases, with 6 bases spanning the gap. In DNA, the CDR3 is TGTGCCTGGAGTGGACAGGTGAACACTGAAGCTTTCTTT. Residues: CAWSGQVNTEAFF.

This clonotype was detected many times. The chain joins TRBV11-3 to TRBJ2-1; 8 nucleotides align to TRBD1. The length of the CDR3 is 15 residues. Losses at the gene ends were 5 bases for V and 7 bases for J; bases not matched to a gene: 10. From germline, CDR1 is SGHNT and CDR2 YENEEA. CDR3: CASSEGHRGWNEQFF. The CDR3 region has the DNA TGTGCCAGCAGCGAAGGGCACAGGGGGTGGAATGAGCAGTTCTTC.

This clonotype was detected only once. This chain uses TRBV9 with TRBJ1-1; 8 bases align to TRBD1. The CDR3 contains 15 residues. Losses at the gene ends were 0 bases for V and 11 bases for J; bases not matched to a gene: 12. Germline assignment: CDR1 SGDLS and CDR2 YYNGEE. In DNA form, the CDR3 reads TGTGCCAGCAGCGTAGAGGGACAGGAGGCGGTTGCTGCTTTCTTT. Its protein product is CASSVEGQEAVAAFF.

The chain combines TRBV7-9 with TRBJ1-1, with 10 bases matching TRBD2. The tail of the sequence fits TRBJ2-7 better, so the J call may be wrong. The CDR3 runs 15 residues. The germline V gene has CDR1 SEHNR and CDR2 FQNEAQ (reference sequence). The CDR3 DNA follows: TGTGCCAGCAGCGAAGCGGGGGGGGAGACCTACGAGCAGTACTTC. This encodes CASSEAGGETYEQYF.

CDR3 bases: TGTGCCAGCATTAGGGACAGAAGGGGTCCTAGCTCCTACAATGAGCAGTTCTTC. It is translated as CASIRDRRGPSSYNEQFF. The rearrangement links TRBV5-4 to TRBJ2-1, with 7 bases that match TRBD1. The CDR3 covers 18 residues. Germline assignment: CDR1 SGHNT and CDR2 YYREEE (reference sequence). J gave up 0 bases and V 6 bases, and 15 bases lay outside the gene matches.

The chain couples TRBV7-3 to TRBJ1-6; weak D call: TRBD1 (5 bases). Germline CDR1 SGHTA, CDR2 FQGTGA. V gave up 4 bases and J gave up 19 bases, with 26 bases separating them. CDR3 size: 15 residues. The CDR3 coding sequence is TGTGCCAGCAGCTCAGAGGGGCCAGGTATTTCTGGACAACACTTT. Encoded protein: CASSSEGPGISGQHF.

V and J are TRBV20-1 and TRBJ1-2, with a possible D match to TRBD1 (5 bases). Germline CDR1 and CDR2: DFQATT and SNEGSKA (reference sequence). The germline V and J ends were trimmed by 3 bases and 7 bases, with 18 bases remaining between them. This CDR3 is built from 14 residues. The CDR3, as DNA: TGCAGTGCTAGCGGGACTAGCGGGGGGAGTGGCTACACCTTC. This translates into CSASGTSGGSGYTF.

The CDR3 protein is CASSMDTTGSYEQYF. In DNA, the CDR3 is TGTGCCAGCAGCATGGACACCACCGGCTCCTACGAGCAGTACTTC. This chain links TRBV5-4 with TRBJ2-7; tentatively, D is TRBD1 (5 bases). The V gene lost 4 bases and the J gene lost 0 bases, with 14 bases spanning the gap. Germline assignment: CDR1 SGHNT and CDR2 YYREEE (reference sequence). This CDR3 has 15 residues.

As concerns this clonotype: At one of its ends the junction is not consistent with the germline gene, which may arise from a read error. This chain joins TRBV7-2 and TRBJ2-1; 8 bases map to TRBD1. The CDR3 extends over 13 amino acids. Germline V CDR1 and CDR2: SGHTA, FQGNSA. DNA of the CDR3: TGTGCCAGCAGCCGGGACAGGCAGACCCCGGAGTTGTTC. Translation: CASSRDRQTPELF.